This T cell receptor beta chain was found in a study of cytomegalovirus exposure and HLA in healthy donors (dated by TCRdb to the late 2010s). For the study in its entirety: An earlier analysis of several hundred of the donors reported approximately 290 Gb of sequence data and 117 million unique TCR beta sequences from 150 million to 200 million T cells. Genome-wide SNP genotypes for about 55% of the roughly 670 donors were used in a later genetic analysis, which treated that subset as a discovery cohort. To study patterns of TCR occurrence, a later analysis re-analyzed previously published TCR beta repertoires from 600 to 750 donors and added high-resolution HLA genotyping. An early release covering approximately 600 HLA-typed donors comprised approximately 290 gigabases of sequencing data and tens of millions of unique TCR sequences. Class I and class II HLA loci were covered by the typing at four-digit resolution. On average, about 240,000 unique TCR beta nucleotide sequences were sequenced per donor among fewer than 500 genotyped donors of the cohort, with roughly 18% of those sequences being non-productive. The number of typed donors differed by locus: about 620-640 for A, B, C, DRB1 and DQB1; approximately 520 for DQA1; some 610 for DPA1; and about 450 for DPB1. Donor age, sex, ethnicity and CMV serostatus were collected together with the repertoire data. The study aimed to test whether signatures of past pathogen exposure could be identified by cataloging public T cell receptors. Of the roughly 390 genotyped donors, less than 90% were placed in the genetic ancestry cluster associated with self-reported Caucasian donors. The later analysis used no new phenotypic data to find candidate immune exposures, relying instead on TCR beta sequences and their occurrence across donors. All discovery cohort repertoires had been generated on a single sequencing platform. Four or five DR-DQ haplotypes were treated as single units for association and clustering because of strong linkage in the cohort. An earlier analysis of a few hundred of the donors applied high-throughput TCR beta sequencing to assess whether each TCR beta V gene segment acted as functional or pseudogenic. Along with the roughly 670-subject first cohort, a separate validation cohort of over a hundred different subjects was used. Using immunosequencing, the study profiled T cell repertoires from 500 to 800 subjects and related those repertoires to cytomegalovirus serostatus. High-throughput TCR immunosequencing, statistical association of individual TCRs with disease status, and machine learning were combined to predict cytomegalovirus infection status. The study at large found these results: Most TCR sequences were seen in very few donors, while some public TCRs were found in many individuals. Because HLA typing was missing for some donors at each locus, association tests included only the typed subset. According to the authors, the approach could potentially be generalized to other disease states and immunological phenotypes. In both the original and validation cohorts, the classifier was reported to diagnose cytomegalovirus status with high specificity and sensitivity. An earlier analysis of approximately 530 of the donors showed that most TCR beta V segments appeared in productive rearrangements either about 87% or about 30% of the time, which broadly matched IMGT annotations. In vitro tests confirmed that three of the cytomegalovirus-associated TCR beta chains recognize cytomegalovirus antigens. In a later analysis, TCR association rates were found to vary across HLA loci, with the most associated TCRs seen for DRB1 alleles and the fewest for HLA-C alleles. Sequencing depth was assumed to be roughly uniform across donors in the presence/absence analyses, though that assumption may not hold. The sequencing pipeline was judged likely to have produced a cluster of highly shared sequence variants as a technical artifact. Some IMGT-functional V segments, including TRBV6-2 and TRBV6-3, could not be told apart with the 87-base-pair reads, so those segments were excluded. The study gave a list of more than 150 TCR beta chains associated with cytomegalovirus. In a later analysis, several top co-occurrence clusters were reported to appear linked to parvovirus B19, influenza, CMV and Epstein-Barr virus. CMV serostatus was the only immune exposure information available for the cohort. In a later analysis, HLA-associated TCR beta chains were found to be more clonally expanded and to have lower generation probabilities than equally common non-associated chains. Compared with the 666-donor mean, donors in an Asian-associated ancestry cluster had fewer N-insertions in productive TCRs, according to a later genetic analysis. Because counts were too low, seventeen rarely observed V segments, including chromosome 9 orphons, were excluded from the earlier analysis of several hundred of the donors. In a later analysis, most CMV-associated TCR beta chains were found to appear HLA-restricted, with HLA associations seemingly driven largely by CMV exposure. This cohort had only TCR beta chains sequenced, and the lack of alpha or paired-chain data limited which features could be detected. Correlated functional status among segregating V segments might reflect linkage disequilibrium, but an unknown experimental factor could not be ruled out. Specific HLA alleles were associated with about 17,000 TCR beta sequences at a false discovery rate of 0.05 in a later analysis. Assigning TCR associations to individual alleles was difficult when HLA alleles, especially DR and DQ, strongly co-occurred. A further reported finding was that TCR beta sequences accurately predicted the HLA-A and HLA-B alleles for most subjects in the first cohort. A later genetic analysis associated a missense DCLRE1C variant with V-gene and J-gene trimming of TCR beta chains, and an independent cohort replicated the association.

The cohort comprised some 730 healthy bone marrow donors. At the time of sampling, every cohort member was nominally healthy, though immune exposures that went unrecorded were likely present. The donor tested CMV seropositive and was one of the 289 seropositive cohort members. A peripheral blood sample was provided by each donor, and peripheral blood mononuclear cells were used for TCR beta sequencing. The Qiagen DNeasy Blood Extraction Kit was used to extract genomic DNA from the blood cell samples. At the junction V is shortened by 7 bases and J by 2 bases, with 15 bases in between. The germline V gene encodes CDR1 MNHEY and CDR2 SVGAGI. Taken from cysteine to phenylalanine, the CDR3 has 15 residues. The CDR3 DNA has 45 bases and is translated from base 1. In this sample, this clone turned up a few times. What antigen it recognizes has not been identified. No base quality values were provided; no much bigger clone lies one nucleotide off.

The library was prepared using the immunoSEQ multiplex PCR assay. The multiplex PCR relied on a mix of 60 forward primers for TCR Vbeta segments and 13 reverse primers for TCR Jbeta segments. Amplification of the CDR3 region of rearranged TCR beta genes was performed with a multiplex PCR assay on genomic DNA. The amplified TCR beta libraries were sequenced on the Illumina HiSeq System as 87-base-pair reads. Per the source publication's procedure: A later analysis tallied around 82 million unique TCR beta chains across the approximately 670 repertoires, and around 12 million of those chains were shared by two or more donors. To remove PCR and sequencing errors, raw reads were error-corrected and collapsed into unique sequences using a nearest-neighbor algorithm that merged closely related sequences. Alignment of CDR3 sequences to IMGT reference sequences was used to assign V, D and J gene segments. For a sequence to be retained, a match of at least six nucleotides was required to both a V gene segment and a J gene segment. A rearrangement was called productive if the CDR3 had no stop codons and remained in frame with V and J, and every other rearrangement was called non-productive. CDR3 was defined by IMGT convention, running from the second conserved V-encoded cysteine to the conserved J-encoded phenylalanine. Sequences without an unambiguous match to a single V gene segment were excluded from the earlier analysis of a few hundred of the donors. An earlier analysis of 587 of the donors classified V segments as functional when productive rearrangements were above 56.7% and as segregating when the standard deviation between donors was above 5%. A statistical classification framework was built for diagnosing cytomegalovirus status from the catalog of TCR beta chain sequences. V and J gene assignment, in a later analysis, came from comparing TCR nucleotide sequences with IMGT/GENE-DB human TR gene sequences. A later analysis assigned CDR3 sequences and most-parsimonious VDJ recombination scenarios with the TCRdist pipeline. In a later analysis, every TCR beta chain was defined by the combination of its CDR3 amino acid sequence and its V-gene family, and reads without a unique V-gene family were dropped. To address suspected cross-contamination and a sequencing artifact, a later analysis removed over 500 highly shared, low-generation-probability nucleotide sequences. In a later analysis, a clonal expansion index was calculated for each public chain from normalized within-repertoire ranks of inferred template counts. Generation probabilities in a later analysis came from a VDJ recombination model fitted to out-of-frame rearrangements, and those results were checked against IGoR. Hypergeometric tests were used in a later analysis to score TCR-TCR, TCR-HLA and TCR-CMV co-occurrence, with a repertoire-size bias correction applied to the TCR pairs. A later analysis estimated false discovery rates by permuting HLA or CMV assignments 20 times. In a later analysis, co-occurring TCRs were grouped using DBSCAN, and TCRdist sequence similarity was added for clustering within HLA-allele-positive subsets. Repertoires with fewer than 30,000 or more than 120,000 public chains, plus five repertoires with anomalous nucleotide sharing, were excluded from co-occurrence clustering. Held by TCRdb, this immuneACCESS table contains in-frame sequences only and omits some clones. Under half of the omission traces to an unresolved V gene where checked; the cause of the rest is unknown. V, J and clone size are those of that table, while D and trimming were read from the DNA. In all, the sample holds 150,000 to 200,000 clones, and about three quarters of those were seen once. Roughly 6.4% of the sample lies in the top ten.

The material sequenced was PBMCs. The TCR was taken from a woman aged 40 to 55 in good health and CMV-seropositive. The chain is made from TRBV6-5 and TRBJ1-3; TRBD1 is a weak D gene call, 6 bases matching. The nucleotide sequence is given as TGTGCCAGCACGAAAGGGGGAGGGCCTGGAAACACCATATATTTT. Translated, this is CASTKGGGPGNTIYF.